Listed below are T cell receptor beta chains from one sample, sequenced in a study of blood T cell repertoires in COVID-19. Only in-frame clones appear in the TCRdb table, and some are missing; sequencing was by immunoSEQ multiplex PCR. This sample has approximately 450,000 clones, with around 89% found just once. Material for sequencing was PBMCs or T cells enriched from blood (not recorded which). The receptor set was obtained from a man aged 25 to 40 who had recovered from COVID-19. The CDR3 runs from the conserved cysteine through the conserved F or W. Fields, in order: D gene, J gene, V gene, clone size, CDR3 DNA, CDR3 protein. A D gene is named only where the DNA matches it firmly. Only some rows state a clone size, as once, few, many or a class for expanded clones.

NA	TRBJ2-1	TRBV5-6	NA	TGTGCCAGCACTACTTTTCCCAGTACAGGAGCGAGGAATGAGCAGTTCTTC	CASTTFPSTGARNEQFF
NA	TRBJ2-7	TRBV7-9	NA	TGTGCCAGCAGCTCCTACTTCGACGAGCAGTACTTC	CASSSYFDEQYF
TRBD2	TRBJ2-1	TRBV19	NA	TGTGCCAGTAGTATAGAACCCAGCGGGAGACCCTACAATGAGCAGTTCTTC	CASSIEPSGRPYNEQFF
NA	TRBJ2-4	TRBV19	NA	TGTGCCAGTACAGACAGACTAGTCCCGTACTTC	CASTDRLVPYF
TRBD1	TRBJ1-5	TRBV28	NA	TGTGCCAGCAGTTTATCTGAGGGACAGGGTGGGAGAGCCCAGCATTTT	CASSLSEGQGGRAQHF
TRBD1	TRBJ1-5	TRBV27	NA	TGTGCCAGCAGTCTACACGGCGACAGGGGAAGCAATCAGCCCCAGCATTTT	CASSLHGDRGSNQPQHF
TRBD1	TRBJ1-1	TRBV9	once	TGTGCCAGCAGCCCACGACAGGGGAACACTGAAGCTTTCTTT	CASSPRQGNTEAFF
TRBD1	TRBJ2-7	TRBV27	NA	TGTGCCAGCAGCCTACAGGGACAGGGCTGGGAGCAGTACTTC	CASSLQGQGWEQYF
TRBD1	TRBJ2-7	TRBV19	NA	TGTGCCAGTAGTATCCGACAGGGAGACGAGCAGTACTTC	CASSIRQGDEQYF
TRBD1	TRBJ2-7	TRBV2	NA	TGTGCCAGCGAGGACAGGGCTACCTACGAGCAGTACTTC	CASEDRATYEQYF
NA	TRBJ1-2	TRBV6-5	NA	TGTGCCAGCACCAGCGGGACACCGTATGGCTACACCTTC	CASTSGTPYGYTF
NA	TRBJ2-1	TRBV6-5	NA	TGTGCCAGCAGCGCAGGGGACAATGAGCAGTTCTTC	CASSAGDNEQFF
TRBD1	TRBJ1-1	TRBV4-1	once	TGCGCCAGCAGCCAAGACCAGCGGAAGGGGGCGTTAAGGAACACTGAAGCTTTCTTT	CASSQDQRKGALRNTEAFF
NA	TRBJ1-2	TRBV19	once	TGTGCCAGTACCTCTTCTGTTGATGGCTACACCTTC	CASTSSVDGYTF
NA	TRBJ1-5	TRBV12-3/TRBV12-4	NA	TGTGCCAGCAGTTCCGACGGGAATCAGCCCCAGCATTTT	CASSSDGNQPQHF
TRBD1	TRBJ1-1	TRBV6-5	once	TGTGCCAGCGGGACAGTCACTGAAGCTTTCTTT	CASGTVTEAFF
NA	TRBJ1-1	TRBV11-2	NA	TGTGCCAGCAGCTTAGACAGGGTGAGCACTGAAGCTTTCTTT	CASSLDRVSTEAFF
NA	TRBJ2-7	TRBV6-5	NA	TGTGCCAGCAGTACCCTGGCCGGAGAGGGCGAGCAGTACTTC	CASSTLAGEGEQYF
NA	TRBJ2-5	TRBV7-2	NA	TGTGCCAGCAGCTCCAGATCAGGACTTCAAGAGACCCAGTACTTC	CASSSRSGLQETQYF
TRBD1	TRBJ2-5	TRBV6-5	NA	TGTGCCAGCGAAGGGACAGGGGGACAAGAGACCCAGTACTTC	CASEGTGGQETQYF
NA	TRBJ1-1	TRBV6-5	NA	TGTGCCAGCAGCCCCGGGACACCGAACACTGAAGCTTTCTTT	CASSPGTPNTEAFF
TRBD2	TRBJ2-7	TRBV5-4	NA	TGTGCCAGCAGCTCCCCGGTTAGCGGGAAAACCTACGAGCAGTACTTC	CASSSPVSGKTYEQYF
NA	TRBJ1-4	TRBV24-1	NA	TGTGCCACCAGTGGGTCGGACTATGAAAAACTGTTTTTT	CATSGSDYEKLFF
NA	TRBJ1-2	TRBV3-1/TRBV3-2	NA	TGTGCCAGCAGCCAAGTTCCCGAGGGCTATGGCTACACCTTC	CASSQVPEGYGYTF
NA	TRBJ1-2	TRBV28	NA	TGTGCCAGCAGTTTGAATGAGGGCTACACCTTC	CASSLNEGYTF
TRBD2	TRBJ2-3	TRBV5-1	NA	TGCGCCAGCAGCTTGTTCGCGGGAGCTCGGGATACGCAGTATTTT	CASSLFAGARDTQYF